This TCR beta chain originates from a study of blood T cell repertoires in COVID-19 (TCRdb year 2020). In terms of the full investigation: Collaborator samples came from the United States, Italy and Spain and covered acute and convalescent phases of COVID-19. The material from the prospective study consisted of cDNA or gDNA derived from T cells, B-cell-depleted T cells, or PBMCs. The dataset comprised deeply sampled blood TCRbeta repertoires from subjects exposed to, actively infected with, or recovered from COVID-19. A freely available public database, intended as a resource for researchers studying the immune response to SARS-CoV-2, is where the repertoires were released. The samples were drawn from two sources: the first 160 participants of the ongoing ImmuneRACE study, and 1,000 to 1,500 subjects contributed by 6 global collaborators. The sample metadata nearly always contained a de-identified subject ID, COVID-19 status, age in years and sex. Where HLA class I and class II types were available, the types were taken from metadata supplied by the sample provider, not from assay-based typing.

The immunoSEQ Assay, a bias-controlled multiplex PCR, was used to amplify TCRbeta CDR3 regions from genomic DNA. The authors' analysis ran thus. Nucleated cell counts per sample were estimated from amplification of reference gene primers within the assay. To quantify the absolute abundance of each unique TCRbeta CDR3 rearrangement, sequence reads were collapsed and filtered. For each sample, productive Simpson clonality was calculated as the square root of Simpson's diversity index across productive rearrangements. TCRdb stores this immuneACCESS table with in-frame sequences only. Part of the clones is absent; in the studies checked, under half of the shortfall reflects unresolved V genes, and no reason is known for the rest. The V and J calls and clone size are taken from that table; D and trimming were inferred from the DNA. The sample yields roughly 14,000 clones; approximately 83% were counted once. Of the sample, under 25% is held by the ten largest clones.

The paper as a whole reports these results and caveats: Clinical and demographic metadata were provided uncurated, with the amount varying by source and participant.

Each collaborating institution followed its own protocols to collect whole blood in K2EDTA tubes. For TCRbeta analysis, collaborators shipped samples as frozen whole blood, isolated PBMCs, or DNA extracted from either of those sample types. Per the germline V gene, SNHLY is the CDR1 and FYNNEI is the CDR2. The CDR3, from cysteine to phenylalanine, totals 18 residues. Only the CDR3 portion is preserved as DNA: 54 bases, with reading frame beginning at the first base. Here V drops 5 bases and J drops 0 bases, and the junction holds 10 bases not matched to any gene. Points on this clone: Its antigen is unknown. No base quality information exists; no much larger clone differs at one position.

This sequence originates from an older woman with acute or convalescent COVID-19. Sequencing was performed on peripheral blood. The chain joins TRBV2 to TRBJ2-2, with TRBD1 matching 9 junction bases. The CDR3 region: CASSRDRAQTANTGELFF. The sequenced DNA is TGTGCCAGCAGTCGGGACAGGGCGCAGACCGCGAACACCGGGGAGCTGTTTTTT.